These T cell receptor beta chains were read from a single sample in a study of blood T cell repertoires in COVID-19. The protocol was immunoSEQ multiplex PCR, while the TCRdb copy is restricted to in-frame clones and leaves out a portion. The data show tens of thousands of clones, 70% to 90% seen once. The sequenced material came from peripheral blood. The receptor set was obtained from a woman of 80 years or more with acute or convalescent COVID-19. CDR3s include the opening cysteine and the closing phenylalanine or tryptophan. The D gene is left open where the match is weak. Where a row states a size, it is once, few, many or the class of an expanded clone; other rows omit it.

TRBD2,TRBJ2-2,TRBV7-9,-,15,CASSQNLAAGGELFF,TGTGCCAGCAGCCAGAATCTAGCGGCGGGCGGGGAGCTGTTTTTT
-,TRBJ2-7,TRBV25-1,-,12,CASSDRGYEQYF,TGTGCCAGCAGTGACAGGGGCTACGAGCAGTACTTC
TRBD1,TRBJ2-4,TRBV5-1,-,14,CASSSGTGVNIQYF,TGCGCCAGCAGCTCTGGGACAGGGGTGAACATTCAGTACTTC
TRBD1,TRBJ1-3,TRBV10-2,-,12,CASGQGLNTIYF,TGCGCCAGCGGACAGGGGTTAAACACCATATATTTT
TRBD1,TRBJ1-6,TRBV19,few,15,CASSMAGTGNSPLHF,TGTGCCAGTAGTATGGCCGGGACAGGGAATTCACCCCTCCACTTT
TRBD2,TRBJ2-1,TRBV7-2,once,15,CASSLDGRPYNEQFF,TGTGCCAGCAGCTTAGACGGGAGGCCTTACAATGAGCAGTTCTTC
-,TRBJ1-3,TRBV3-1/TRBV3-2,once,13,CASSQGQENTIYF,TGTGCCAGCAGCCAGGGGCAGGAAAACACCATATATTTT
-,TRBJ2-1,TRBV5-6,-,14,CASSSGSSYNEQFF,TGTGCCAGCAGCTCTGGGAGCTCCTACAATGAGCAGTTCTTC
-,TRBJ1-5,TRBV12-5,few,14,CASGLVQGNQPQHF,TGTGCTAGTGGTTTGGTACAAGGCAATCAGCCCCAGCATTTT
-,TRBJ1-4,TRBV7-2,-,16,CASSQHEVAAGEKLFF,TGTGCCAGCAGCCAGCACGAGGTCGCGGCGGGGGAAAAACTGTTTTTT
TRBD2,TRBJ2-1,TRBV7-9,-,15,CASSLSGGRMHEQFF,TGTGCCAGCAGCCTTAGCGGGGGAAGGATGCATGAGCAGTTCTTC
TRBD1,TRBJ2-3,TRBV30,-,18,CAWSDPHRGRFGTDTQYF,TGTGCCTGGAGCGACCCCCACAGGGGGCGCTTTGGTACAGATACGCAGTATTTT
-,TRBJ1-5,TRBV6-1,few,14,CASSEGRGNQPQHF,TGTGCCAGCAGTGAAGGTCGGGGCAATCAGCCCCAGCATTTT
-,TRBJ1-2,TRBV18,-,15,CASSPLRDINYGYTF,TGTGCCAGCTCACCACTGCGCGACATTAACTATGGCTACACCTTC
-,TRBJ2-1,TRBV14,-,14,CASSQMGAVNEQFF,TGTGCCAGCAGCCAAATGGGGGCCGTGAATGAGCAGTTCTTC
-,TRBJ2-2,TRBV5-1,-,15,CASSLVLAATGELFF,TGCGCCAGCAGCTTGGTCCTAGCAGCGACCGGGGAGCTGTTTTTT
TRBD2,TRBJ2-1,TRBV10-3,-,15,CAISELGGSGNEQFF,TGTGCCATCAGTGAGTTGGGCGGGAGCGGCAATGAGCAGTTCTTC
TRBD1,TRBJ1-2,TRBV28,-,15,CASSQGAIGYYGYTF,TGTGCCAGCAGTCAGGGGGCGATAGGGTACTATGGCTACACCTTC
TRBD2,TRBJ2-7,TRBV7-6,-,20,CASSPHTSGRVGSGDFEQYF,TGTGCCAGCAGCCCACATACTAGCGGGAGGGTTGGTTCGGGTGATTTCGAGCAGTACTTC
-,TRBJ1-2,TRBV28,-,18,CASMDLGGGRSVDYGYTF,TGTGCCAGCATGGATTTAGGGGGGGGCCGGAGCGTTGACTATGGCTACACCTTC
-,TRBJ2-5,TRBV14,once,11,CASSQSETQYF,TGTGCCAGCAGCCAATCGGAGACCCAGTACTTC
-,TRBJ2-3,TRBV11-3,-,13,CASSFSLGDTQYF,TGTGCCAGCAGCTTCTCCCTCGGGGATACGCAGTATTTT
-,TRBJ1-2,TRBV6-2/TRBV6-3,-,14,CASSRDKSGYGYTF,TGTGCCAGCAGTCGAGACAAGTCCGGATATGGCTACACCTTC
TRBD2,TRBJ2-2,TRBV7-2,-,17,CASSLDNSGRAPGELFF,TGTGCCAGCAGCTTAGATAATAGCGGGAGGGCCCCCGGGGAGCTGTTTTTT
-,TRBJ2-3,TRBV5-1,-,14,CASSLEQGTDTQYF,TGCGCCAGCAGCTTGGAACAGGGCACAGATACGCAGTATTTT
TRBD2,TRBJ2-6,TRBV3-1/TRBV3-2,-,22,CASSQEASGLALRFSGANVLTF,TGTGCCAGCAGCCAAGAAGCGAGTGGACTAGCGTTACGGTTCTCTGGGGCCAACGTCCTGACTTTC
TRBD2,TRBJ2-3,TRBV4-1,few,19,CASSQDGLAGVRATDTQYF,TGCGCCAGCAGCCAAGACGGGCTAGCGGGAGTCAGGGCCACAGATACGCAGTATTTT
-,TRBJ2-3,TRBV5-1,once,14,CASSQSSVTDTQYF,TGCGCCAGCAGCCAGTCTAGCGTCACAGATACGCAGTATTTT
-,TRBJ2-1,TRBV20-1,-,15,CSASGAQARYNEQFF,TGCAGTGCTAGTGGTGCGCAAGCGAGATACAATGAGCAGTTCTTC
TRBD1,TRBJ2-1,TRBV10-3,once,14,CAINGQGWLNEQFF,TGTGCCATCAACGGACAGGGTTGGTTAAATGAGCAGTTCTTC
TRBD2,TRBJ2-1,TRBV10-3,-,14,CAAQGASGRGEQFF,TGTGCCGCGCAGGGCGCTAGCGGGAGAGGTGAGCAGTTCTTC
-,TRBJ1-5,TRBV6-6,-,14,CASSSRTLDQPQHF,TGTGCCAGCAGTTCTCGGACACTGGATCAGCCCCAGCATTTT
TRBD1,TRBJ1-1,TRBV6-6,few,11,CASSPGTGAFF,TGTGCCAGCAGCCCCGGGACAGGAGCTTTCTTT
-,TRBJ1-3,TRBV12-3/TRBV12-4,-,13,CASKVIGENTIYF,TGTGCCAGCAAAGTCATCGGTGAGAACACCATATATTTT
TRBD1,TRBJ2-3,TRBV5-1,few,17,CASSLGSTGQGPDTQYF,TGCGCCAGCAGCTTGGGGTCCACGGGACAGGGCCCAGATACGCAGTATTTT
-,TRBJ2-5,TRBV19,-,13,CASSMTRGETQYF,TGTGCCAGTAGTATGACTAGGGGAGAGACCCAGTACTTC
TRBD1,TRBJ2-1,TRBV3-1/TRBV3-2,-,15,CASSQDPGGLNEQFF,TGTGCCAGCAGCCAAGACCCAGGGGGATTAAATGAGCAGTTCTTC
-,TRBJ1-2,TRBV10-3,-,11,CATNDLDGYTF,TGTGCCACCAATGACCTAGACGGCTACACCTTC
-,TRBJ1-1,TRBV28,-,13,CASSFENNPEAFF,TGTGCCAGCAGTTTCGAAAACAATCCCGAAGCTTTCTTT
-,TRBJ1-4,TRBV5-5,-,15,CASSLESGTKEKLFF,TGTGCCAGCAGCTTGGAGTCAGGGACTAAGGAAAAACTGTTTTTT
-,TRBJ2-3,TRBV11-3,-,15,CASSLDGTSTDTQYF,TGTGCCAGCAGCTTAGATGGGACTAGCACAGATACGCAGTATTTT
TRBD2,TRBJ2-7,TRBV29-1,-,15,CSVEGGLGGSYEQYF,TGCAGCGTTGAAGGGGGACTAGGAGGGTCCTACGAGCAGTACTTC
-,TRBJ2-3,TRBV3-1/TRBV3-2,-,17,CASSQAPSPVTKDTQYF,TGTGCCAGCAGCCAAGCCCCGTCGCCCGTAACTAAAGATACGCAGTATTTT
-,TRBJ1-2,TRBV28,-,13,CASSRGSDYGYTF,TGTGCCAGCAGTCGAGGATCTGACTATGGCTACACCTTC
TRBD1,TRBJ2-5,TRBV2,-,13,CASSWDRAETQYF,TGTGCCAGCAGTTGGGACAGGGCAGAGACCCAGTACTTC
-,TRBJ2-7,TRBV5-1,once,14,CASSPLQGSYEQYF,TGCGCCAGCAGCCCCTTGCAGGGCTCCTACGAGCAGTACTTC
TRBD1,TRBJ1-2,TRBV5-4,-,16,CASSPGQDKTLYGYTF,TGTGCCAGCAGCCCGGGACAGGACAAAACTCTCTATGGCTACACCTTC
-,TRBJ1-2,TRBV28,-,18,CASSLWGGDQGNHYGYTF,TGTGCCAGCAGTTTATGGGGAGGGGACCAGGGAAACCACTATGGCTACACCTTC
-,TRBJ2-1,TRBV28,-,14,CASSLTGWYNEQFF,TGTGCCAGCAGTTTGACGGGATGGTACAATGAGCAGTTCTTC
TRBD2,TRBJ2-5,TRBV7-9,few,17,CASSHRFSGRALETQYF,TGTGCCAGCAGCCATAGGTTTAGCGGGAGGGCATTGGAGACCCAGTACTTC
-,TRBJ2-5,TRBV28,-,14,CASSLYEGLETQYF,TGTGCCAGCAGTTTATATGAGGGCTTAGAGACCCAGTACTTC
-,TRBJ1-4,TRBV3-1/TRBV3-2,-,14,CASSLTDRGEKLFF,TGTGCCAGCAGCCTCACGGACAGAGGGGAAAAACTGTTTTTT
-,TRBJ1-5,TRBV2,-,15,CASSPGNVGGVAQHF,TGTGCCAGCAGCCCCGGGAACGTAGGGGGGGTAGCCCAGCATTTT
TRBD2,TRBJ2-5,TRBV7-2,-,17,CASSLGVERGGRETQYF,TGTGCCAGCAGCTTAGGGGTCGAGCGGGGTGGGCGAGAGACCCAGTACTTC
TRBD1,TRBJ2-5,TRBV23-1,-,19,CASSPETTPPTGDEETQYF,TGCGCCAGCAGTCCTGAGACAACGCCCCCGACAGGGGACGAAGAGACCCAGTACTTC
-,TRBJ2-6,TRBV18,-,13,CASSPGGANVLTF,TGTGCCAGCTCACCCGGTGGGGCCAACGTCCTGACTTTC
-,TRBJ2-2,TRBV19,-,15,CASSIGTPNTGELFF,TGTGCCAGTAGTATAGGGACTCCTAACACCGGGGAGCTGTTTTTT
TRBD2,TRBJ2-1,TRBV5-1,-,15,CASSMASGPWGEQFF,TGCGCCAGCAGCATGGCTAGCGGGCCCTGGGGGGAGCAGTTCTTC
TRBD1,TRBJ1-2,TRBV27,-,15,CASSPGNRGGYGYTF,TGTGCCAGCAGCCCAGGAAACAGGGGCGGGTATGGCTACACCTTC